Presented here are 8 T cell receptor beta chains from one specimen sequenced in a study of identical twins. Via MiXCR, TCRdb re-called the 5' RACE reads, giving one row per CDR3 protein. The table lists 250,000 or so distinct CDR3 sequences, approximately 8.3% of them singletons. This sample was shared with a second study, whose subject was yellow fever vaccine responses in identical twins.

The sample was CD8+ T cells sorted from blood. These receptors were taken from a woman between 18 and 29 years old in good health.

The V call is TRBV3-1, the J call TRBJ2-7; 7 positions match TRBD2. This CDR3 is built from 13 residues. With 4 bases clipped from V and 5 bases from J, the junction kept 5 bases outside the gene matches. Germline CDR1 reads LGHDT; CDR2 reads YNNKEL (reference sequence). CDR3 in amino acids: CASSREGGNEQYF. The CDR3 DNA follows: TGTGCCAGCAGCCGAGAGGGAGGGAACGAGCAGTACTTC.

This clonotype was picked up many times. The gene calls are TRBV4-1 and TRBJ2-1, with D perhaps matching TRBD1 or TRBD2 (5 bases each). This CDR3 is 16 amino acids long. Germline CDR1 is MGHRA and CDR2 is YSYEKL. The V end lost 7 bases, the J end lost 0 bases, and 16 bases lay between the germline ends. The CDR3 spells CASIRSRDPSYNEQFF. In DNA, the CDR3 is TGCGCCAGCATTAGGAGCCGGGACCCCTCCTACAATGAGCAGTTCTTC.

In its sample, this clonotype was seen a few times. This chain's CDR3 is CASSFSGNTDTQYF. DNA of the CDR3: TGTGCCAGCAGCTTTTCGGGGAACACAGATACGCAGTATTTT. V and J are TRBV5-6 and TRBJ2-3; D perhaps matches TRBD2 (5 bases). V was trimmed by 2 bases and J by 2 bases, leaving 9 bases between them. Germline V CDR1 and CDR2: SGHDT, YYEEEE. There are 14 residues in the CDR3. Using reference TRBV5-6 and TRBJ2-3 for the parts outside the CDR3, the full variable domain is DAGVTQSPTHLIKTRGQQVTLRCSPKSGHDTVSWYQQALGQGPQFIFQYYEEEERQRGNFPDRFSGHQFPNYSSELNVNALLLGDSALYLCASSFSGNTDTQYFGPGTRLTVL.

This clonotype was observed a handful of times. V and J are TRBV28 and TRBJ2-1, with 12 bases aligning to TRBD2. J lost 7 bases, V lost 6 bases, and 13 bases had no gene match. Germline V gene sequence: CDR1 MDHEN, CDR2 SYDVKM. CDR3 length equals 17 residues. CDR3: CASSRRLAGVVGNEQFF. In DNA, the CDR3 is TGTGCCAGCAGCCGTCGACTAGCGGGAGTAGTAGGTAATGAGCAGTTCTTC. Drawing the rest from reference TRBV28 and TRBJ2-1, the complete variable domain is DVKVTQSSRYLVKRTGEKVFLECVQDMDHENMFWYRQDPGLGLRLIYFSYDVKMKEKGDIPEGYSVSREKKERFSLILESASTNQTSMYLCASSRRLAGVVGNEQFFGPGTRLTVL.

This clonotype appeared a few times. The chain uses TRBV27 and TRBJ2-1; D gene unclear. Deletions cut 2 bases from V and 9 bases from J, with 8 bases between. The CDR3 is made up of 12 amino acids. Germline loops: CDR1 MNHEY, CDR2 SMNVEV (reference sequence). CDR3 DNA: TGTGCCAGCAGTTTACCTATTGGTGAGCAGTTCTTC. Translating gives CASSLPIGEQFF.

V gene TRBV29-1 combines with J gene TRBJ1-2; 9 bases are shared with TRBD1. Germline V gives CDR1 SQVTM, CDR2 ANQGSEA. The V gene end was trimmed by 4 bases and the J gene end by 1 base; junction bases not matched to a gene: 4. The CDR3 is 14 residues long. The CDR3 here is CSVGGQGFNYGYTF. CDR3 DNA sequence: TGCAGCGTTGGAGGACAGGGGTTTAACTATGGCTACACCTTC.

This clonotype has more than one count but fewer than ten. The CDR3 protein is CASSLTRLPNSGANVLTF. In DNA, the CDR3 is TGTGCCAGCAGCTTAACGCGCCTCCCGAACTCTGGGGCCAACGTCCTGACTTTC. V and J are TRBV7-2 and TRBJ2-6, with D hard to call. Between the trimmed V and J ends, which lost 2 bases and 0 bases, there was a span of 14 bases. Germline-derived CDR1 and CDR2 are SGHTA and FQGNSA. The CDR3 loop spans 18 amino acids.

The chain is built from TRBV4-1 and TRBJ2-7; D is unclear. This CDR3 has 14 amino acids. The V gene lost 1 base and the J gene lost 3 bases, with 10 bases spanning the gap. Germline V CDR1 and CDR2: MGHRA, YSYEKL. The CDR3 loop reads CASSQGFGIYEQYF. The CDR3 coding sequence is TGCGCCAGCAGCCAAGGATTTGGGATCTACGAGCAGTACTTC.